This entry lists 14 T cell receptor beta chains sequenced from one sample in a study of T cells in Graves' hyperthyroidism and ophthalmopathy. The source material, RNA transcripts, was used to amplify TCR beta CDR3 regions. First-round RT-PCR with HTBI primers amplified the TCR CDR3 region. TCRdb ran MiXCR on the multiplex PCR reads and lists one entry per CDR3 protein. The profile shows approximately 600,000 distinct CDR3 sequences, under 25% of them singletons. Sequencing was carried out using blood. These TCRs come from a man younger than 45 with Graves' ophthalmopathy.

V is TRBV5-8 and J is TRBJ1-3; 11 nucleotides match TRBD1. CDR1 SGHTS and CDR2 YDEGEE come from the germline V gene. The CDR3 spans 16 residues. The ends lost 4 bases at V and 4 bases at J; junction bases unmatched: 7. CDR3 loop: CASSLKDRGRGNTIYF. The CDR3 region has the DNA TGTGCCAGCAGCCTGAAGGACAGGGGGCGAGGAAACACCATATATTTT.

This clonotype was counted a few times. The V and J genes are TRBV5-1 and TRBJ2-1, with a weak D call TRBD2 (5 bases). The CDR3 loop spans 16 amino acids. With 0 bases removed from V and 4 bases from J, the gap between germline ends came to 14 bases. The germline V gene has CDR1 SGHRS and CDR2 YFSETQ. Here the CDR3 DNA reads TGCGCCAGCAGCTTGGACGGCGTAGGAGGTTACAATGAGCAGTTCTTC. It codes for CASSLDGVGGYNEQFF.

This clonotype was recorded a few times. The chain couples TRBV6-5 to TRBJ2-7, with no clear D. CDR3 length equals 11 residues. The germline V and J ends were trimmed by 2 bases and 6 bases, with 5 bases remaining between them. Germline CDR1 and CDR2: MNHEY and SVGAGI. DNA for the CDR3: TGTGCCAGCAGTTACACGGGCGAGCAGTACTTC. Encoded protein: CASSYTGEQYF.

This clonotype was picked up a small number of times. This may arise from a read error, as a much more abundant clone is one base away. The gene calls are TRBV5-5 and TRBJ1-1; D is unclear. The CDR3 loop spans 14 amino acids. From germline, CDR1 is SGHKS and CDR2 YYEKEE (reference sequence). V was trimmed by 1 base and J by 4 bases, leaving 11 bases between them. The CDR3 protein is CASSLRRESTEAFF. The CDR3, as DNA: TGTGCCAGCAGCTTGAGACGGGAGAGCACTGAAGCTTTCTTT.

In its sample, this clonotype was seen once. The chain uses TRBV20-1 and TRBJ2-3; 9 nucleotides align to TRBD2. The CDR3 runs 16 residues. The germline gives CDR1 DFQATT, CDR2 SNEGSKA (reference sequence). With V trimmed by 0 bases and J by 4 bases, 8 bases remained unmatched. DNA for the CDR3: TGCAGTGCTAGAGATCATAGCGGGAGAACCCCAGATACGCAGTATTTT. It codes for CSARDHSGRTPDTQYF.

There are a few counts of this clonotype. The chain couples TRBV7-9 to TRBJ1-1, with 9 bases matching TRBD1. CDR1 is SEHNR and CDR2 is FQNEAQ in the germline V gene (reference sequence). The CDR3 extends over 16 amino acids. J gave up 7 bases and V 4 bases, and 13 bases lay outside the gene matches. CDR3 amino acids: CASSSPGQGRSGEAFF. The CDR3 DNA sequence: TGTGCCAGCAGCTCGCCGGGACAGGGTAGGTCTGGTGAAGCTTTCTTT.

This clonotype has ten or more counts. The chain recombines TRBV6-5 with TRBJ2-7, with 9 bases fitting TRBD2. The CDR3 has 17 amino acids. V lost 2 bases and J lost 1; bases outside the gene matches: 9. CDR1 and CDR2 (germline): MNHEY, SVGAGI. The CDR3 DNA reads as TGTGCCAGCAGTTACGGAAGCGGGAGGTCCCAATCCTACGAGCAGTACTTC. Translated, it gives CASSYGSGRSQSYEQYF.

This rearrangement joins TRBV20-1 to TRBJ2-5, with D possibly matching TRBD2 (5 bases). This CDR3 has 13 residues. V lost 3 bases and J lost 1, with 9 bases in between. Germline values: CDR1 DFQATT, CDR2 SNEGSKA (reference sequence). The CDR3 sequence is CSASSATQETQYF. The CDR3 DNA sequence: TGCAGTGCTAGTAGCGCTACCCAAGAGACCCAGTACTTC.

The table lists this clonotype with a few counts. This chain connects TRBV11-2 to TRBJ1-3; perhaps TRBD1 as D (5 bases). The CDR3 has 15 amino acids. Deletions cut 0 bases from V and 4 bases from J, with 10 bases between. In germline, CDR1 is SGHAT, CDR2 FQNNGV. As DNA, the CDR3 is TGTGCCAGCAGCTTAGAAGGGGCCCGGGGAAACACCATATATTTT. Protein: CASSLEGARGNTIYF.

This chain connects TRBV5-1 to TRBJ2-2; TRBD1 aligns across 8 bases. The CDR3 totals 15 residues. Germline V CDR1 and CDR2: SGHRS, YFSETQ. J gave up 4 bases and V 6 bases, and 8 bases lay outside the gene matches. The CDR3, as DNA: TGCGCCAGCACATCGACAGGGGTGGGCACCGGGGAGCTGTTTTTT. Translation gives CASTSTGVGTGELFF.

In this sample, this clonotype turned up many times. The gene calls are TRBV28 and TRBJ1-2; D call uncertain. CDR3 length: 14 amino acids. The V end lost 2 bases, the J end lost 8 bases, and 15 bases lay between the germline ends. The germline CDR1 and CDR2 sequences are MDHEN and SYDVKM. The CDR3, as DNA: TGTGCCAGCAGTTTAGCGGGCAGGCGCGACGGCTACACCTTC. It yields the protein CASSLAGRRDGYTF.

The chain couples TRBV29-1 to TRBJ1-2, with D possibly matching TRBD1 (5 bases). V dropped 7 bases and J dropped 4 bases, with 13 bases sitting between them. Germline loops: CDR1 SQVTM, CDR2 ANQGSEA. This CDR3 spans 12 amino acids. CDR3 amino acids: CSGGDGIYGYTF. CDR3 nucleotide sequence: TGCAGCGGGGGGGACGGAATCTATGGCTACACCTTC.

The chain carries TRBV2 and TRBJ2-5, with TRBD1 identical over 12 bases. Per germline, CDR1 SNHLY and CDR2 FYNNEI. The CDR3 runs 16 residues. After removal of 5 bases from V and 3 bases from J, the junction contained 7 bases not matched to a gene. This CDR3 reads CASSSGGTGGEETQYF. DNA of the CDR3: TGTGCCAGCAGTTCAGGCGGGACAGGGGGCGAAGAGACCCAGTACTTC.

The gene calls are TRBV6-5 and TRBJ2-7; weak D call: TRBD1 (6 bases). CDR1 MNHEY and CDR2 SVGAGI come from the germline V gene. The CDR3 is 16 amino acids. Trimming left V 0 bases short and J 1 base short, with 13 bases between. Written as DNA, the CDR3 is TGTGCCAGCAGTTACTCGAGCCAGGGGAGATCCTACGAGCAGTACTTC. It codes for CASSYSSQGRSYEQYF.